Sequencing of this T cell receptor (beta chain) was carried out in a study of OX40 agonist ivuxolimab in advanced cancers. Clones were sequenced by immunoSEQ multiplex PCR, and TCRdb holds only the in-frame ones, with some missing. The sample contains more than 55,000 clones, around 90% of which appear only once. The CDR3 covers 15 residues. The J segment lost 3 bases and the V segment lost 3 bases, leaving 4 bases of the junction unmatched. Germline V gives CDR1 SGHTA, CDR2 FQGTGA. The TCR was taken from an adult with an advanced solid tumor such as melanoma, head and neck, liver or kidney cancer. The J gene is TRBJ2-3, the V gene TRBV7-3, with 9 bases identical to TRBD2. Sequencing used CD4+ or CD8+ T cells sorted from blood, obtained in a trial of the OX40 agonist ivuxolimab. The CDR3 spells CASSFAGGQTDTQYF. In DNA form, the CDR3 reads TGTGCCAGCAGCTTCGCGGGAGGGCAAACAGATACGCAGTATTTT.